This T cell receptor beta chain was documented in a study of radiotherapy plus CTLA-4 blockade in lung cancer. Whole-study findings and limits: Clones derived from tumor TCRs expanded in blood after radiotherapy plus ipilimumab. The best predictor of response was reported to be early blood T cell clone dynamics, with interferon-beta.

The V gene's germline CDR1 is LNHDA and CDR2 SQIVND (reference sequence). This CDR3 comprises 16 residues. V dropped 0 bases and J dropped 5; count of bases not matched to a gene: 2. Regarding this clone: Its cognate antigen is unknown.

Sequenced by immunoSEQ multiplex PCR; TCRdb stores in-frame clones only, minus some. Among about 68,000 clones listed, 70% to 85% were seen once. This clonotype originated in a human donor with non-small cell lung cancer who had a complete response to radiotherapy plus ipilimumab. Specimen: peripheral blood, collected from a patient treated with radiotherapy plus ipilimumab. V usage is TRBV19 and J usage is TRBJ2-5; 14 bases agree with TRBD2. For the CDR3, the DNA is TGTGCCAGTAGTATAGAAAGGACTAGCGGGAGGGAGACCCAGTACTTC. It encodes CASSIERTSGRETQYF.